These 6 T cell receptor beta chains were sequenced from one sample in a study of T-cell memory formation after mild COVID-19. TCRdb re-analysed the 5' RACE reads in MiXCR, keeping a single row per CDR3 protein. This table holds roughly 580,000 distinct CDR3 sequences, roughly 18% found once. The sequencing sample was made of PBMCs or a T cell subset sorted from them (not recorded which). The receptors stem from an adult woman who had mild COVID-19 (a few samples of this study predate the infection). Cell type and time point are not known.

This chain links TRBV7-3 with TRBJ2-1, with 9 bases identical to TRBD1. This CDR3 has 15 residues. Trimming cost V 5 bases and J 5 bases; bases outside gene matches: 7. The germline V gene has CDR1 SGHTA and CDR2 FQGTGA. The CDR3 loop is CASSPRTGVDNEQFF. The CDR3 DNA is TGTGCCAGCAGCCCCCGGACAGGGGTTGACAATGAGCAGTTCTTC.

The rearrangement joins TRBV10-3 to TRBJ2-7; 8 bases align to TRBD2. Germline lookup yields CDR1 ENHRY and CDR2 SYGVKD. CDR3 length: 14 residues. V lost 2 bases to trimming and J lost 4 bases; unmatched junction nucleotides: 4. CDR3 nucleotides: TGTGCCATCAGTGAGGGACGGGAGGGGTACGAGCAGTACTTC. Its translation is CAISEGREGYEQYF.

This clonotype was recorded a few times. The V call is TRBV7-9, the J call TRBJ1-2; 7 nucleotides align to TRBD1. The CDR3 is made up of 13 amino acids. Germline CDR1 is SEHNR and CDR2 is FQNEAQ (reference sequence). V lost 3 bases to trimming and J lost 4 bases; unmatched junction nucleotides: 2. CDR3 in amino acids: CASSLDRTYGYTF. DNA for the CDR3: TGTGCCAGCAGCTTGGACAGGACCTATGGCTACACCTTC.

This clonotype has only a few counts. In nucleotides, the CDR3 is TGTGCCAGCAGCGCCGGGACGGCCCCTCTCCAAGAGACCCAGTACTTC. It is translated as CASSAGTAPLQETQYF. The chain joins TRBV5-8 to TRBJ2-5; D is tentatively TRBD1 or TRBD2 (5 bases each). The CDR3 runs 16 residues. CDR1 and CDR2 (germline): SGHTS, YDEGEE. The V end lost 4 bases, the J end lost 1 base, and 17 bases lay between the germline ends.

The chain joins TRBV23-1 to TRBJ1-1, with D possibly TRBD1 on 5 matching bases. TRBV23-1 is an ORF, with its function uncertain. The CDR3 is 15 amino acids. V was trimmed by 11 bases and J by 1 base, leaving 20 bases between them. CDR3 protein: CAERGRGPPNTEAFF. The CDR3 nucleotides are TGCGCCGAACGGGGGAGGGGCCCTCCGAACACTGAAGCTTTCTTT.

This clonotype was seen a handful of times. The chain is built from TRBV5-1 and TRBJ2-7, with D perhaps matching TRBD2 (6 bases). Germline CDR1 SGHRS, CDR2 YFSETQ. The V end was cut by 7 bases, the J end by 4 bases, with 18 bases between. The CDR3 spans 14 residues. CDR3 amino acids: CASGLDGGAYEQYF. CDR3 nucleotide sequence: TGCGCCAGCGGCCTAGACGGGGGTGCTTACGAGCAGTACTTC.